The 11 T cell receptor beta chains given below trace back to one sample, sequenced in a study of blood T cell repertoires in COVID-19. The table came from immunoSEQ multiplex PCR; TCRdb's copy has only in-frame clones and leaves some out. Here the sample spans 150,000 to 200,000 clones, roughly nine tenths being singletons. The sequenced sample was peripheral blood. Receptors were obtained from a man aged 55-75 years with active or convalescent COVID-19.

V gene TRBV11-2 combines with J gene TRBJ2-2; D not resolved. The CDR3 totals 14 residues. V dropped 2 bases and J dropped 2 bases, with 6 bases sitting between them. Germline CDR1 is SGHAT and CDR2 is FQNNGV. CDR3 in DNA: TGTGCCAGCAGCTTACACAGAAACACCGGGGAGCTGTTTTTT. Its protein is CASSLHRNTGELFF.

CDR3 in DNA: TGTGCCAGCAGCCAGACGACAGGGCTGTACACTGAAGCTTTCTTT. It codes for CASSQTTGLYTEAFF. This chain links TRBV4-2 with TRBJ1-1; 7 bases agree with TRBD1. In germline, CDR1 is LGHNA, CDR2 YNFKEQ. The junction had 7 bases not matched to a gene; V was cut back by 3 bases and J by 3 bases. This CDR3 region has 15 residues.

This chain links TRBV30 with TRBJ2-5, with D possibly TRBD2 on 6 matching bases. Trimming pared 6 bases from V and 2 bases from J, leaving 13 bases between. The CDR3 is 13 amino acids. Per germline, CDR1 GTSNPN and CDR2 SVGIG (reference sequence). The CDR3, as DNA: TGTGCCTGTCTGGGGGGAAGTCAAGAGACCCAGTACTTC. This codes for CACLGGSQETQYF. Filled out from reference TRBV30 and TRBJ2-5, the complete variable domain reads SQTIHQWPATLVQPVGSPLSLECTVEGTSNPNLYWYRQAAGRGLQLLFYSVGIGQISSEVPQNLSASRPQDRQFILSSKKLLLSDSGFYLCACLGGSQETQYFGPGTRLLVL.

The chain links TRBV7-2 to TRBJ1-6, with no clear D. V gave up 2 bases and J gave up 5 bases, with 10 bases separating them. Germline loops: CDR1 SGHTA, CDR2 FQGNSA. CDR3 length equals 15 residues. The CDR3 is CASSLYRNNNSPLHF. The CDR3 coding sequence is TGTGCCAGCAGCTTATACAGAAATAATAATTCACCCCTCCACTTT.

The genes are TRBV25-1 and TRBJ1-2, with D uncertain. The CDR3 spans 13 residues. Germline-derived CDR1 and CDR2 are MGHDK and SYGVNS. V lost 3 bases to trimming and J lost 3 bases, with 8 bases between them. CDR3 coding DNA: TGTGCCAGCAGTGATTACGGGTACTATGGCTACACCTTC. It encodes CASSDYGYYGYTF.

This chain joins TRBV7-7 and TRBJ1-5, with D unclear. Deletions cut 0 bases from V and 2 bases from J, with 5 bases between. Germline CDR1 reads SSHAT; CDR2 reads FNYEAQ (reference sequence). The CDR3 runs to 14 residues. The CDR3 is CASSLARGNQPQHF. The CDR3 DNA sequence: TGTGCCAGCAGCTTAGCGCGGGGCAATCAGCCCCAGCATTTT.

Note on this clone: This sample includes further DNA sequences coding for the same CDR3. The rearrangement links TRBV5-1 to TRBJ2-3, with D maybe TRBD1 (5 bases). There are 14 residues in the CDR3. The ends were cut back, 0 bases at V and 2 bases at J, with 7 bases in the middle. The V gene's germline CDR1 is SGHRS and CDR2 YFSETQ. The CDR3 nucleotides read TGCGCCAGCAGCTTGGGGGGCTCCACAGATACGCAGTATTTT. This codes for CASSLGGSTDTQYF. Together with reference TRBV5-1 and TRBJ2-3, the CDR3 gives the full variable domain: KAGVTQTPRYLIKTRGQQVTLSCSPISGHRSVSWYQQTPGQGLQFLFEYFSETQRNKGNFPGRFSGRQFSNSRSEMNVSTLELGDSALYLCASSLGGSTDTQYFGPGTRLTVL.

This chain links TRBV11-1 with TRBJ1-2; D gene ambiguous. This CDR3 spans 13 amino acids. Germline CDR1 is SGHAT and CDR2 is FQDESV (reference sequence). V lost 0 bases, J lost 5 bases, and 7 bases lay in between. This CDR3 reads CASSLATYYGYTF. In DNA, the CDR3 is TGTGCCAGCAGCTTAGCCACCTATTATGGCTACACCTTC.

V usage is TRBV5-8 and J usage is TRBJ1-5; 7 bases match TRBD1. V gave up 3 bases and J gave up 0 bases; unmatched junction bases: 3. CDR1 and CDR2 (germline): SGHTS, YDEGEE. This CDR3 contains 15 residues. CDR3 region: CASSWGTDSNQPQHF. In DNA, the CDR3 is TGTGCCAGCAGCTGGGGGACAGATAGCAATCAGCCCCAGCATTTT.

The rearrangement uses TRBV7-9 and TRBJ1-2; D not resolved. Germline CDR1 is SEHNR and CDR2 is FQNEAQ (reference sequence). V lost 0 bases and J lost 8, with 10 bases in between. This CDR3 comprises 13 residues. This chain's CDR3 is CASSLAQKEGYTF. CDR3 nucleotide sequence: TGTGCCAGCAGCTTAGCCCAAAAGGAGGGCTACACCTTC. The full variable domain, completed using reference TRBV7-9 and TRBJ1-2, is DTGVSQNPRHKITKRGQNVTFRCDPISEHNRLYWYRQTLGQGPEFLTYFQNEAQLEKSRLLSDRFSAERPKGSFSTLEIQRTEQGDSAMYLCASSLAQKEGYTFGSGTRLTVV.

CDR3 in DNA: TGTGCCAGCAGTTTAAGTCAGGCTCAGCCCCAGCATTTT. This encodes CASSLSQAQPQHF. V and J are TRBV12-3 or TRBV12-4 and TRBJ1-5; D remains unclear. Trimming removed 2 bases at V and 6 bases at J, with 8 bases between. The CDR3 has 13 residues.